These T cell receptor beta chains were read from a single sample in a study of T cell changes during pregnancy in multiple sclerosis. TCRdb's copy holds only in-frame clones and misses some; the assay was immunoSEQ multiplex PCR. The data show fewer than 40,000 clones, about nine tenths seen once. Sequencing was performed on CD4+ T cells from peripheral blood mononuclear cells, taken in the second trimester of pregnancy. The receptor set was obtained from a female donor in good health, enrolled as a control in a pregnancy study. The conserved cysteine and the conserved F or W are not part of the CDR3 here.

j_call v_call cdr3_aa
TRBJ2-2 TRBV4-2 ASSQDLGLAGGDTGELF
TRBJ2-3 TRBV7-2 ASSPSQTGGITDTQY
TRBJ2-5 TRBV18 ASSRAGTPQETQY
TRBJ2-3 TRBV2 ASRGLGLASGDTQY
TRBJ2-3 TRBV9 ASSVEVLRADTQY
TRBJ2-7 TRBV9 ASSRGDIVYEQY
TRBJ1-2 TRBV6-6 ASSLDRVGYT
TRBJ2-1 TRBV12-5 ASGRGGRDNEQF
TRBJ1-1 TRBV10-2 ASSELREAF
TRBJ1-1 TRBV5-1 ASSGGTGKGAMNTEAF